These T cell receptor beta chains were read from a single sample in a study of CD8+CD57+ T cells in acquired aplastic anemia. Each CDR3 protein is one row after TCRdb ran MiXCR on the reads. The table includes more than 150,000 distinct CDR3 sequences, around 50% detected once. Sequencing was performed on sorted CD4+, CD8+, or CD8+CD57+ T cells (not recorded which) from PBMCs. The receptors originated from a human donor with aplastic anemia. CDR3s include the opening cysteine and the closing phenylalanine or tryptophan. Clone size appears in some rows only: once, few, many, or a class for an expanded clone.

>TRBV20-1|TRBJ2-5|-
CSARTSGRETQYF
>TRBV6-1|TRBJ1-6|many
CASSERAGGRNSPLHF
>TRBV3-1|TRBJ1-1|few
CASSQATIHNTEAFF
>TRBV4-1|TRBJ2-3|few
CASSPLAGARRDTQYF
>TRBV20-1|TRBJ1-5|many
CSARRQGVLDQPQHF
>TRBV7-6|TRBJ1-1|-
CASSLRTNTEAFF
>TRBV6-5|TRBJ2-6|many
CASSYGRAPGANVLTF
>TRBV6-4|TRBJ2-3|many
CASSPSGDTQYF
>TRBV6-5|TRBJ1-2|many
CASSYSTGGIYGYTF
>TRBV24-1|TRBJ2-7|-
CATSDPSGRAYEQYF
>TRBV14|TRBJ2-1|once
CASSRWTSGSKNEQFF
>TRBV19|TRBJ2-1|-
CASSIGANNEQFF
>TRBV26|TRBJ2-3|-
CASSSSRWGGHRIADTQYF
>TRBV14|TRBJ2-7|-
CASSQDLGQGYEQYF
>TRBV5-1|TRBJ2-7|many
CASSNGDGWGEQYF
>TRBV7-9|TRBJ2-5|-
CASSSISEGAETQYF
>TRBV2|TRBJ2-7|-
CASSSQGTEYEQYF
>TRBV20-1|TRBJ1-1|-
CSSHLNTEAFF
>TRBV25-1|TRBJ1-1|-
CASSLAPDRGEAFF
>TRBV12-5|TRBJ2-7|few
CASGFPQGEVKSYEQYF
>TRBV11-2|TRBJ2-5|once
CASSLEQQETQYF
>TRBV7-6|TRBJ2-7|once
CASSWGGGIGEQYF
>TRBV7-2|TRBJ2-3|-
CASSPLLDTQYF
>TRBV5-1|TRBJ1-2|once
CASSSNTGTDYGYTF
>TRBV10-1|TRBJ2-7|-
CASSPTGTRYEQYF
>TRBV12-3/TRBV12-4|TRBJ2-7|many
CASSRIGGQGIGRSYEQYF
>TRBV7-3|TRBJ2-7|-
CASSFGTVLRFAYEQYF
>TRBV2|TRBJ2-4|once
CASSGGQGTNIQYF
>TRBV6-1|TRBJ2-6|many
CASRTGTSGANVLTF
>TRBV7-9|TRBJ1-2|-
CASSSVAGSGYTF
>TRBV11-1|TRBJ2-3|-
CASSLLAGVTDTQYF
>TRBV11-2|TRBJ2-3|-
CASSPSPVRDTQYF
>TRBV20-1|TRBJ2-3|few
CSAPLADTQYF
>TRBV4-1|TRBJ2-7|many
CASSQIGNHEQYF
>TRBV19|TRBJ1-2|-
CASSILQGRNYGYTF
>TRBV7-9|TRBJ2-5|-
CASSHGPWTGEETQYF
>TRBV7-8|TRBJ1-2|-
CASSLGSEGNYGYTF
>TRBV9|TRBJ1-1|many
CASSVTGTTEAFF
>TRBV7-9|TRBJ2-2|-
CASSVRDIRAGELFF
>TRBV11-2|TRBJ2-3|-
CASSHDSGGTDTQYF
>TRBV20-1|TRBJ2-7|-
CSLSAGNEQYF
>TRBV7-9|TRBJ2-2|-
CASSRKYTGELFF
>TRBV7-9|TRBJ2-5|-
CASSLFQGRETQYF
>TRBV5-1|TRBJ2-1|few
CASGPLSRDRGDEQFF
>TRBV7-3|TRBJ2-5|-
CASSFRPKETQYF
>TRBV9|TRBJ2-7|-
CASSTGQGSYEQYF
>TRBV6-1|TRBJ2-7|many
CASRAGVYSYEQYF
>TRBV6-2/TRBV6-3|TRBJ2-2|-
CASTQPRTGGRTGELFF
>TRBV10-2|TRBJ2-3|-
CASTSPGTSGTDTQYF
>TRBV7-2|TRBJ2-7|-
CASSPRFGSYEQYF
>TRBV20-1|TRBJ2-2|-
CSAKGGDTGELFF
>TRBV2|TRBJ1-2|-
CASTSTGEGYTF
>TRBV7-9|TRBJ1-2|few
CASSLAWRRGYTF
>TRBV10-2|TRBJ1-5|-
CASSELQGDGQPQHF
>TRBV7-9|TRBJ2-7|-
CASSLDGLAGNRYEQYF
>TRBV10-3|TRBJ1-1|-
CAISERDTVNTEAFF
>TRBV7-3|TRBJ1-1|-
CASGGYTTEAFF